This T cell receptor (beta chain) was observed in a study of CD8+ T cells in alopecia areata. About the study: The study gave treated patients oral tofacitinib at 5 to 10 mg twice daily.

Sequencing relied on a cDNA template that was reverse transcribed from extracted RNA. Using immunoSEQ multiplex PCR, the repertoire was profiled, and TCRdb retains in-frame clones only, with some absent. Among more than 200,000 clones listed, roughly two thirds were seen once. Germline CDR1 MNHNY, CDR2 SVGAGI (reference sequence). The CDR3 extends over 13 amino acids. The germline V and J ends were trimmed by 8 bases and 6 bases, with 14 bases remaining between them. Peripheral blood and lesional scalp punch biopsies were taken from alopecia areata patients. This clonotype was obtained from a human donor with alopecia areata. The input for sequencing was CD4+ T cells sorted from blood, taken at week 0. The V and J genes are TRBV6-6 and TRBJ1-5; the D gene is possibly TRBD1 (5 bases). The CDR3 reads CASGPQGAQPQHF. CDR3 bases: TGTGCCAGCGGACCCCAGGGAGCTCAGCCCCAGCATTTT.